A single TCR beta chain is shown here with its context. These data are taken from a study of shared clonotypes between healthy human individuals. With V trimmed by 0 bases and J by 3 bases, 3 bases remained unmatched. The length of the CDR3 is 15 residues. The germline V gene has CDR1 SGDLS and CDR2 YYNGEE. Sequenced by immunoSEQ multiplex PCR; TCRdb stores in-frame clones only, minus some. The sample lists about 2.4 million clones; over 85% were seen once. The genes are TRBV9 and TRBJ1-2; 9 nucleotides line up with TRBD1. Sequenced input: naive CD4+ T cells from PBMCs. Subset described: CD45RA+ positively selected. The receptor comes from a man aged 18 to 35 in good health. Some clones in this sample may be carry-over from other donors' samples. CDR3 nucleotides: TGTGCCAGCAGCGTAGGACAGGGGGGGTACTATGGCTACACCTTC. It is translated as CASSVGQGGYYGYTF.